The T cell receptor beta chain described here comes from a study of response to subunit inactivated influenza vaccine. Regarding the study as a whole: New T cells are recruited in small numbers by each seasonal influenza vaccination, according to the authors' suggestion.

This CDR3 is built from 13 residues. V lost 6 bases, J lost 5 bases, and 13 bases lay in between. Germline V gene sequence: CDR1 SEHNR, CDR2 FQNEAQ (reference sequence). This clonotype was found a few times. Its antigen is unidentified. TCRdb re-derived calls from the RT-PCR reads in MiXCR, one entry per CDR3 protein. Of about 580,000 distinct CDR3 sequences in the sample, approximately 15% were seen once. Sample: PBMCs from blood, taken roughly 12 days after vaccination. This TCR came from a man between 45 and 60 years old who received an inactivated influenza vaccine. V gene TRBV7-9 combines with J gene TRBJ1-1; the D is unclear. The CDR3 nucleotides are TGTGCCAGCAGTTCGGGGAGGGTTACTGAAGCTTTCTTT. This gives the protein CASSSGRVTEAFF.